This record concerns one TCR beta chain sequence. The target antigen is unknown. The SP2 primer and nested alpha and beta constant region primers amplified ligated cDNA in four rounds. Reverse transcription of blood and skin TCR RNA was primed at alpha and beta constant regions. TCRdb fed the UMI-ligation and nested PCR reads into MiXCR, producing one record per CDR3 protein. The sample lists more than 30,000 distinct CDR3 sequences; about 11% were seen once. The treatment is: skin biopsy from PPD injection site in Mantoux-positive individual. The library had UMIs added by 3' ligation of an oligonucleotide to TCR cDNA. The data originate from a study of naive and memory T cell subsets. General observations from the study: Potentially, T cell activation and differentiation skew this RNA-based measurement. Far more TCRs reportedly came from tuberculin skin test site biopsies.

CDR3 length equals 16 residues. Trimming stripped 1 base from V and 9 bases from J, with 16 bases between. Germline CDR1 is SGHDN and CDR2 is FVKESK. Sequencing was performed on skin, taken from a tuberculin skin test site. The sequence came from an adult in good health. This sequence joins TRBV14 and TRBJ1-6; tentative D call: TRBD1 (5 bases). The CDR3 is CASSQGLNYRGSPLHF. DNA of the CDR3: TGTGCCAGCAGCCAAGGCCTAAACTATAGGGGTTCACCCCTCCACTTT.